These 12 T cell receptor beta chains were sequenced from one sample in a study of beta chain features in type 1 diabetes. General observations from the study: Within each of all four CD4+ subsets, Type 1 diabetes patients had TCRB CDR3s that were moderately but significantly shorter.

These receptors' antigens are unknown. Reverse transcription of all isolated RNA meant that expressed TCRB transcripts were sequenced. The protocol was immunoSEQ multiplex PCR, while the TCRdb copy is restricted to in-frame clones and leaves out a portion. The table lists about 230,000 clones, 16% of them singletons. The sequencing input was naive CD4+ T cells from blood. The receptors here all came from a man aged 30 to 39 with type 1 diabetes.

This clone was counted only a few times. This chain joins TRBV7-2 and TRBJ2-5, with TRBD2 matching over 13 bases. The V segment lost 5 bases and the J segment 5 bases; nucleotides outside the gene matches: 11. The germline V gene encodes CDR1 SGHTA and CDR2 FQGNSA. This CDR3 is 17 amino acids long. The CDR3 loop reads CASSLLGLAGQGETQYF. In nucleotides, the CDR3 is TGTGCCAGCAGCCTTCTGGGACTAGCGGGACAGGGTGAGACCCAGTACTTC. The full variable domain, rest sourced from reference TRBV7-2 and TRBJ2-5, is GAGVSQSPSNKVTEKGKDVELRCDPISGHTALYWYRQSLGQGLEFLIYFQGNSAPDKSGLPSDRFSAERTGGSVSTLTIQRTQQEDSAVYLCASSLLGLAGQGETQYFGPGTRLLVL.

This clone was seen a handful of times. The V call is TRBV4-1, the J call TRBJ2-1; no reliable D call. The V end lost 1 base, the J end lost 2 bases, and 9 bases lay between the germline ends. Germline V gene lookup returns CDR1 MGHRA and CDR2 YSYEKL. This CDR3 spans 15 amino acids. This chain's CDR3 is CASSQVQVTYNEQFF. CDR3 in DNA: TGCGCCAGCAGCCAAGTTCAGGTTACCTACAATGAGCAGTTCTTC.

The chain combines TRBV10-2 with TRBJ2-3; TRBD1 matches 8 bases. The CDR3 is 16 amino acids. V lost 0 bases and J lost 4; bases outside the gene matches: 6. CDR1 WSHSY and CDR2 SAAADI come from the germline V gene. CDR3: CASSESRQGYADTQYF. The CDR3 coding sequence is TGCGCCAGCAGTGAGTCGAGACAGGGGTATGCAGATACGCAGTATTTT.

In its sample, this clone was seen a few times. The gene calls are TRBV28 and TRBJ1-1; 7 bases align to TRBD1. The germline CDR1 and CDR2 sequences are MDHEN and SYDVKM. V lost 5 bases and J lost 5; bases outside the gene matches: 5. The CDR3 consists of 13 residues. This chain's CDR3 is CASSPQGVTEAFF. In DNA form, the CDR3 reads TGTGCCAGCAGTCCGCAGGGGGTAACTGAAGCTTTCTTT.

This rearrangement joins TRBV30 to TRBJ2-1; 9 nucleotides line up with TRBD2. The CDR3 has 16 residues. V lost 0 bases to trimming and J lost 0 bases; unmatched junction nucleotides: 3. Germline CDR1 is GTSNPN and CDR2 is SVGIG (reference sequence). CDR3 bases: TGTGCCTGGAGTGTAGGGACTAGCAGCTCCTACAATGAGCAGTTCTTC. This translates into CAWSVGTSSSYNEQFF.

CDR3 nucleotides: TGTGCCACCAGCGGCCGGGCCCCGGCCGGGGAGCTGTTTTTT. Translated, it gives CATSGRAPAGELFF. The chain recombines TRBV15 with TRBJ2-2; D unresolved. V lost 5 bases, J lost 6 bases, and 13 bases lay in between. The CDR3 sequence is 14 residues long. Germline CDR1 is LNHNV and CDR2 is YYDKDF (reference sequence).

This clone was counted a few times. This chain joins TRBV19 and TRBJ2-1; 9 bases line up with TRBD2. V shed 5 bases, J shed 0 bases, and the junction held 8 bases outside the gene matches. The CDR3 length is 17 residues. Germline V CDR1 and CDR2: LNHDA, SQIVND (reference sequence). CDR3 DNA: TGTGCCAGTAGTTCCAACTCAGCGGGAGGCTCCTACAATGAGCAGTTCTTC. It encodes CASSSNSAGGSYNEQFF.

The chain carries TRBV30 and TRBJ2-3; D is undetermined. The CDR3 consists of 12 residues. V shed 0 bases and J shed 7 bases, with 8 bases lying between them. Per the germline V gene, CDR1 is GTSNPN and CDR2 is SVGIG (reference sequence). CDR3 sequence reads: CAWSVIENTQYF. The CDR3 DNA sequence: TGTGCCTGGAGTGTAATTGAGAATACGCAGTATTTT.

V and J are TRBV29-1 and TRBJ1-3; the D is unclear. CDR1 is SQVTM and CDR2 is ANQGSEA in the germline V gene. V was shortened by 7 bases and J by 0 bases, with 4 bases between the two germline ends. The CDR3 runs 11 residues. The CDR3 here is CSGTSGNTIYF. As DNA, the CDR3 is TGCAGCGGTACCTCTGGAAACACCATATATTTT.

The chain is built from TRBV10-3 and TRBJ2-7; D gene unclear. This CDR3 is built from 14 residues. Trimming left V 6 bases short and J 4 bases short, with 16 bases between. Per the germline V gene, CDR1 is ENHRY and CDR2 is SYGVKD. CDR3 bases: TGTGCCATCAGACCCGACACGGGCCAGTACGAGCAGTACTTC. Residues: CAIRPDTGQYEQYF.

The CDR3 here is CASSLNYGYTF. The CDR3, as DNA: TGTGCCAGCAGTCTCAACTATGGCTACACCTTC. The chain couples TRBV2 to TRBJ1-2; unclear D gene. CDR3 size: 11 residues. From germline, CDR1 is SNHLY and CDR2 FYNNEI. Trimming took 5 bases from V and 2 from J, leaving 3 bases between them.

This clone was detected only a few times. CDR3 residues: CASSLKPGVDEQFF. CDR3 nucleotides: TGTGCCAGCAGTTTGAAACCAGGGGTGGATGAGCAGTTCTTC. V and J are TRBV27 and TRBJ2-1, with a tentative D call TRBD1 (6 bases). CDR1 is MNHEY and CDR2 is SMNVEV in the germline V gene (reference sequence). The CDR3 runs 14 residues. V shed 3 bases and J shed 8 bases, with 14 bases lying between them.